These 6 T cell receptor beta chains share one sample of origin, sequenced in a study of T cells in localized non-small cell lung cancer. Some clones are missing from TCRdb's copy, which holds only in-frame ones; the method was immunoSEQ multiplex PCR. In the table there are under 50,000 clones, 85% to 90% of which are singletons. This specimen was PBMCs, taken before any cancer treatment. The receptors were gathered from a man between 40 and 70 years old with stage II lung adenocarcinoma.

The chain recombines TRBV10-3 with TRBJ2-5; no reliable D call. Germline loops: CDR1 ENHRY, CDR2 SYGVKD. V dropped 4 bases and J dropped 2 bases, with 11 bases sitting between them. This CDR3 spans 14 amino acids. The CDR3 coding sequence is TGTGCCATCAGTGCCATGGAATATCAAGAGACCCAGTACTTC. Amino acids: CAISAMEYQETQYF.

CDR3 coding DNA: TGCACCAGCAGCCGAGGGAATGAGCAGTTCTTC. This sequence encodes CTSSRGNEQFF. The chain uses TRBV1 and TRBJ2-1; TRBD2 reflects the table's D call only, with no check against the DNA. TRBV1 is shown as a pseudogene. The CDR3 is 11 amino acids.

The CDR3 DNA reads as TGTGCCAGCAGTGAAGCGAAAGTGGGGGGGGGCTACACCTTC. Amino acids: CASSEAKVGGGYTF. This chain links TRBV6-1 with TRBJ1-2; D perhaps matches TRBD1 (5 bases). The CDR3 is 14 amino acids. With 0 bases removed from V and 8 bases from J, the gap between germline ends came to 13 bases. Per germline, CDR1 MNHNS and CDR2 SASEGT.

The rearrangement uses TRBV6-1 and TRBJ2-7; TRBD2 is a possible D gene (6 bases). The CDR3 is 14 residues long. Trimming took off 6 bases at V and 1 base at J, with 13 bases between the two ends. CDR1 and CDR2 from the germline V gene are MNHNS and SASEGT. The CDR3 nucleotides read TGTGCCAGCAGCCCCTCCCGGGGGTCCTACGAGCAGTACGTC. This codes for CASSPSRGSYEQYV.

The genes are TRBV30 and TRBJ2-7, with unresolved D. The CDR3 loop spans 16 amino acids. Trimming left V 0 bases short and J 3 bases short, with 18 bases between. Germline CDR1 reads GTSNPN; CDR2 reads SVGIG (reference sequence). The CDR3 reads CAWSVPGEITGYEQYF. The CDR3 nucleotides are TGTGCCTGGAGTGTACCAGGTGAAATTACGGGCTACGAGCAGTACTTC.

The chain uses TRBV9 and TRBJ2-5; 9 bases map to TRBD1. The germline CDR1 and CDR2 sequences are SGDLS and YYNGEE. This CDR3 contains 15 residues. With V trimmed by 6 bases and J by 1 base, 7 bases remained unmatched. The CDR3 reads CASTSDRGGQETQYF. The CDR3 DNA sequence: TGTGCCAGCACCTCGGACAGGGGAGGCCAAGAGACCCAGTACTTC.